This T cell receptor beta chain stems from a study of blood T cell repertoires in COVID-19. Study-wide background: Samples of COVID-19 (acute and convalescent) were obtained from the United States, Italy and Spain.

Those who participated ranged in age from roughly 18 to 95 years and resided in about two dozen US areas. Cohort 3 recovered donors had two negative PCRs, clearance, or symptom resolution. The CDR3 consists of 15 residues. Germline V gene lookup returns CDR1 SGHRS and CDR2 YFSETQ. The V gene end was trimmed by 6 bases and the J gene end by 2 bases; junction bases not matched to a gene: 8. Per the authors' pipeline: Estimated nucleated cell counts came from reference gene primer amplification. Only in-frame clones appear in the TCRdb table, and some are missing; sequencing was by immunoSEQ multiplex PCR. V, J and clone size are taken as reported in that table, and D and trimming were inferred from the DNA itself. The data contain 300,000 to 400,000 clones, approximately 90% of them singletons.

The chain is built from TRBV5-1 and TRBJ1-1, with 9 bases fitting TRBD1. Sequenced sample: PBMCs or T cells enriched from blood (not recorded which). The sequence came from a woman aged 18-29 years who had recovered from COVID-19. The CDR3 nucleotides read TGCGCCAGCAACCCCGGGACAGGGTTTAACACTGAAGCTTTCTTT. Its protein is CASNPGTGFNTEAFF.